One sample yielded the 15 T cell receptor beta chains listed below, sequenced in a study of T cell responses to AZD1222 COVID-19 vaccine. Assay: immunoSEQ multiplex PCR; the TCRdb copy retains only in-frame clones and omits some. This sample has around 140,000 clones, with approximately 90% found just once. The sample was peripheral blood, taken on day 0 of AZD1222 vaccination. Receptors were obtained from an adult in good health.

The chain combines TRBV14 with TRBJ2-7; D could derive from TRBD1 or TRBD2 (5 bases each). Germline V CDR1 and CDR2: SGHDN, FVKESK. This CDR3 is built from 15 residues. The V and J ends lost 0 bases and 4 bases respectively, with 13 bases between them. The CDR3 reads CASSQESGPRYEQYF. The CDR3 DNA reads TGTGCCAGCAGCCAAGAGTCGGGACCAAGATACGAGCAGTACTTC.

The V gene is TRBV7-9, the J gene TRBJ2-1, with D perhaps matching TRBD1 (6 bases). CDR1 and CDR2 from the germline V gene are SEHNR and FQNEAQ (reference sequence). V was cut by 6 bases and J by 6 bases, with 18 bases left in between. This CDR3 contains 15 residues. Here the CDR3 DNA reads TGTGCCAGCAGGGCAGGGGTGAGGATCCGCAATGAGCAGTTCTTC. Its protein is CASRAGVRIRNEQFF.

The chain uses TRBV7-2 and TRBJ2-1; 13 nucleotides agree with TRBD2. J gave up 2 bases and V 1 base, and 5 bases lay outside the gene matches. CDR1 is SGHTA and CDR2 is FQGNSA in the germline V gene. The CDR3 length is 18 residues. CDR3 sequence (DNA): TGTGCCAGCAGCTTAGAACTAGCGGGGGGGCTCCCCTACAATGAGCAGTTCTTC. Its protein is CASSLELAGGLPYNEQFF.

The chain recombines TRBV5-4 with TRBJ2-5; maybe TRBD1 (6 bases). The CDR3 totals 17 residues. V was clipped by 4 bases and J by 0 bases, with 19 bases between them. Germline CDR1 and CDR2: SGHNT and YYREEE (reference sequence). In nucleotides, the CDR3 is TGTGCCAGCAGCCTTACCTCTTTGGGGGCGTACCAAGAGACCCAGTACTTC. As protein: CASSLTSLGAYQETQYF.

This chain joins TRBV5-6 and TRBJ1-1; tentative D call: TRBD1 (6 bases). Germline V lookup: CDR1 SGHDT, CDR2 YYEEEE. The length of the CDR3 is 14 residues. Trimming left V 5 bases short and J 1 base short, with 12 bases between. The CDR3 here is CASRSPGQNTEAFF. The DNA for the CDR3 is TGTGCCAGCAGGTCCCCGGGACAGAACACTGAAGCTTTCTTT.

The table lists this clone with many counts. V usage is TRBV30 and J usage is TRBJ1-2; D is unclear. Germline V gene sequence: CDR1 GTSNPN, CDR2 SVGIG (reference sequence). This CDR3 comprises 15 residues. This chain's CDR3 is CAWYTPPGPNYGYTF. In DNA form, the CDR3 reads TGTGCATGGTATACTCCCCCAGGTCCGAACTATGGCTACACCTTC.

This chain joins TRBV5-1 and TRBJ2-2, with no clear D. Trimming left V 7 bases short and J 6 bases short, with 22 bases between. The V gene's germline CDR1 is SGHRS and CDR2 YFSETQ. This CDR3 has 16 amino acids. CDR3 in amino acids: CASRLKIFRDAGELFF. Here the CDR3 DNA reads TGCGCCAGCCGATTAAAAATTTTCCGAGACGCCGGGGAGCTGTTTTTT.

The table lists this clone with many counts. The chain joins TRBV10-3 to TRBJ2-2; a weak D match, TRBD2 (6 bases). Germline V gene lookup returns CDR1 ENHRY and CDR2 SYGVKD. The CDR3 is made up of 13 amino acids. Trimming cost V 7 bases and J 1 base, with 7 bases left between them. This CDR3 is CAIMEGNTGELFF. The DNA for the CDR3 is TGTGCCATCATGGAGGGGAACACCGGGGAGCTGTTTTTT.

The chain couples TRBV28 to TRBJ2-1, with D perhaps TRBD1 (5 bases). This CDR3 comprises 12 residues. The V and J ends lost 5 bases and 5 bases respectively, with 7 bases between them. CDR1 MDHEN and CDR2 SYDVKM come from the germline V gene. The DNA for the CDR3 is TGTGCCAGCAGTGACAGCAACAATGAGCAGTTCTTC. Translating gives CASSDSNNEQFF.

The rearrangement joins TRBV11-2 to TRBJ2-2, with D hard to call. The CDR3 totals 13 residues. V was pared by 11 bases and J by 2 bases, with 12 bases between. Germline V gene sequence: CDR1 SGHAT, CDR2 FQNNGV. CDR3 sequence reads: CALKLQNTGELFF. Written as DNA, the CDR3 is TGTGCCCTCAAGCTCCAAAACACCGGGGAGCTGTTTTTT. Full variable domain (outside the CDR3, taken from reference TRBV11-2 and TRBJ2-2): EAGVAQSPRYKIIEKRQSVAFWCNPISGHATLYWYQQILGQGPKLLIQFQNNGVVDDSQLPKDRFSAERLKGVDSTLKIQPAKLEDSAVYLCALKLQNTGELFFGEGSRLTVL.

The chain combines TRBV2 with TRBJ2-5; D possibly matches TRBD1 or TRBD2 (5 bases each). In germline, CDR1 is SNHLY, CDR2 FYNNEI. Trimming took 2 bases from V and 3 from J, leaving 10 bases between them. This CDR3 has 14 residues. The CDR3 loop is CASSEWVGEETQYF. CDR3 coding DNA: TGTGCCAGCAGTGAATGGGTGGGGGAAGAGACCCAGTACTTC.

The rearrangement joins TRBV18 to TRBJ2-1; 9 nucleotides agree with TRBD2. This CDR3 has 17 amino acids. The ends lost 2 bases at V and 10 bases at J; junction bases unmatched: 15. Germline CDR1 KGHSH, CDR2 LQKENI. This CDR3 reads CASSPFDLGGGAKEQFF. The CDR3 DNA follows: TGTGCCAGCTCACCATTCGATTTAGGCGGGGGGGCCAAGGAGCAGTTCTTC.

This rearrangement joins TRBV24-1 to TRBJ2-1, with TRBD1 matching 8 bases. This CDR3 contains 15 residues. Germline CDR1 KGHDR, CDR2 SFDVKD. V dropped 0 bases and J dropped 8; count of bases not matched to a gene: 5. For the CDR3, the DNA is TGTGCCACCAGTGATTTGCCAGGGGGCCAATATGAGCAGTTCTTC. It codes for CATSDLPGGQYEQFF.

The chain recombines TRBV3-1 (or the pseudogene TRBV3-2) with TRBJ1-3, with TRBD1 identical over 10 bases. With 4 bases clipped from V and 0 bases from J, the junction kept 15 bases outside the gene matches. Germline-derived CDR1 and CDR2 are LGHDT and YNNKEL (reference sequence). This CDR3 is 20 amino acids long. The CDR3: CASSLHSSFGQGDSGNTIYF. DNA of the CDR3: TGTGCCAGCAGCCTACATAGCAGCTTTGGACAGGGGGACTCTGGAAACACCATATATTTT.

This clone has only a few counts. The chain uses TRBV28 and TRBJ2-7; D is unresolved. The ends were cut back, 0 bases at V and 2 bases at J, with 8 bases in the middle. This CDR3 has 14 amino acids. The V gene's germline CDR1 is MDHEN and CDR2 SYDVKM. CDR3 bases: TGTGCCAGCAGTTTATGGGCAGAAACCTACGAGCAGTACTTC. Translation gives CASSLWAETYEQYF.